These 20 T cell receptor beta chains share one sample of origin, sequenced in a study of T cells after posttransplantation cyclophosphamide. Some clones are missing from TCRdb's copy, which holds only in-frame ones; the method was immunoSEQ multiplex PCR. The sample records some 49,000 clones, almost 95% being singletons. The material sequenced was PBMCs. The receptors derive from a woman aged 45 to 65 in good health and a related stem cell transplant donor.

This chain links TRBV10-3 with TRBJ2-1; 12 bases agree with TRBD2. The CDR3 has 14 amino acids. CDR1 ENHRY and CDR2 SYGVKD come from the germline V gene. The junction had 0 bases not matched to a gene; V was cut back by 4 bases and J by 5 bases. CDR3 in amino acids: CAISGTSGDNEQFF. The CDR3 DNA reads TGTGCCATCAGTGGGACTAGCGGGGACAATGAGCAGTTCTTC.

The rearrangement links TRBV5-1 to TRBJ2-1, with D perhaps TRBD2 (6 bases). Trimming removed 0 bases from V and 6 bases from J, with 10 bases in between. Germline CDR1 reads SGHRS; CDR2 reads YFSETQ. The CDR3 totals 14 residues. The CDR3 nucleotides read TGCGCCAGCAGCTTGGGGGGGGATATCAATGAGCAGTTCTTC. Translating gives CASSLGGDINEQFF. Using reference TRBV5-1 and TRBJ2-1 for the parts outside the CDR3, the full variable domain is KAGVTQTPRYLIKTRGQQVTLSCSPISGHRSVSWYQQTPGQGLQFLFEYFSETQRNKGNFPGRFSGRQFSNSRSEMNVSTLELGDSALYLCASSLGGDINEQFFGPGTRLTVL.

This clone was recorded a few times. This chain connects TRBV2 to TRBJ2-1; D remains unclear. The CDR3 covers 14 residues. The V gene's germline CDR1 is SNHLY and CDR2 FYNNEI. Trimming removed 8 bases from V and 3 bases from J, with 14 bases in between. The CDR3 sequence: CASRGTVGYNEQFF. CDR3 coding DNA: TGTGCCAGCCGCGGAACCGTGGGCTACAATGAGCAGTTCTTC. Complete variable domain (other parts from reference TRBV2 and TRBJ2-1): EPEVTQTPSHQVTQMGQEVILRCVPISNHLYFYWYRQILGQKVEFLVSFYNNEISEKSEIFDDQFSVERPDGSNFTLKIRSTKLEDSAMYFCASRGTVGYNEQFFGPGTRLTVL.

The chain links TRBV29-1 to TRBJ2-1; 9 nucleotides line up with TRBD2. The CDR3 has 14 amino acids. Germline lookup yields CDR1 SQVTM and CDR2 ANQGSEA. V lost 3 bases, J lost 5 bases, and 5 bases stayed unmatched. CDR3: CSVDIAGVNNEQFF. The CDR3 DNA follows: TGCAGCGTTGACATAGCGGGAGTCAACAATGAGCAGTTCTTC.

The chain has TRBV19 and TRBJ1-1, with D possibly being TRBD1 (5 bases). The CDR3 is made up of 16 amino acids. V was clipped by 3 bases and J by 3 bases, with 17 bases between them. From germline, CDR1 is LNHDA and CDR2 SQIVND (reference sequence). Written as DNA, the CDR3 is TGTGCCAGTAGTATGGGAAAGGGGAAAGTGGACACTGAAGCTTTCTTT. This sequence encodes CASSMGKGKVDTEAFF.

This clone was counted only a few times. CDR3 nucleotides: TGTGCCATCAGTCAGGGGCGCGAGCAGTACTTC. Protein product: CAISQGREQYF. The gene calls are TRBV10-3 and TRBJ2-7; a possible D gene is TRBD1 (6 bases). The CDR3 is made up of 11 amino acids. Germline V lookup: CDR1 ENHRY, CDR2 SYGVKD. Trimming left V 5 bases short and J 6 bases short, with 8 bases between.

This clone was counted once. The V call is TRBV5-4, the J call TRBJ1-2, with 7 positions matching TRBD1. The germline V gene has CDR1 SGHNT and CDR2 YYREEE (reference sequence). This CDR3 has 17 residues. Trimming cost V 2 bases and J 8 bases; bases outside gene matches: 18. The CDR3 sequence is CASSFFEGARGSGGYTF. The DNA for the CDR3 is TGTGCCAGCAGCTTTTTTGAGGGGGCGCGGGGATCAGGAGGCTACACCTTC.

V gene TRBV27 combines with J gene TRBJ1-2; TRBD1 is a possible D gene (6 bases). CDR3 size: 17 residues. Trimming removed 0 bases from V and 5 bases from J, with 19 bases in between. CDR1 and CDR2 from the germline V gene are MNHEY and SMNVEV (reference sequence). CDR3 nucleotides: TGTGCCAGCAGTTTATCGACGGGGGGCGCGGGGTTTTATGGCTACACCTTC. Residues: CASSLSTGGAGFYGYTF.

This rearrangement joins TRBV6-1 to TRBJ2-1; D is possibly TRBD2 (7 bases). With 7 bases removed from V and 9 bases from J, the gap between germline ends came to 22 bases. The germline CDR1 and CDR2 sequences are MNHNS and SASEGT. The CDR3 extends over 15 amino acids. CDR3 in DNA: TGTGCCAGCAAATCCAGTACGACAGGCGGGAGTGAGCAGTTCTTC. Its protein product is CASKSSTTGGSEQFF.

The gene calls are TRBV6-4 and TRBJ2-7, with D perhaps matching TRBD1 (6 bases). This CDR3 has 15 residues. Germline V CDR1 and CDR2: MRHNA, SNTAGT. The V gene lost 7 bases and the J gene lost 2 bases, with 18 bases spanning the gap. CDR3 amino acids: CASKLEQGPTYEQYF. The DNA of the CDR3 is TGTGCCAGCAAACTCGAACAGGGCCCGACCTACGAGCAGTACTTC.

This chain connects TRBV5-1 to TRBJ2-5, with D tentatively TRBD1 (7 bases). This CDR3 comprises 14 residues. Germline-derived CDR1 and CDR2 are SGHRS and YFSETQ. The V gene lost 5 bases and the J gene lost 5 bases, with 16 bases spanning the gap. CDR3 DNA sequence: TGCGCCAGCAGAACCGGGACAGCGGGTGAGACCCAGTACTTC. It codes for CASRTGTAGETQYF.

V and J are TRBV27 and TRBJ2-1; 12 bases are shared with TRBD2. Germline trimming cut 5 bases from V and 1 base from J; bases unmatched to any gene: 6. Germline V gene lookup returns CDR1 MNHEY and CDR2 SMNVEV (reference sequence). There are 17 residues in the CDR3. In DNA form, the CDR3 reads TGTGCCAGCAGTCCAGGGACTAGCGGGTATTCCTACAATGAGCAGTTCTTC. Encoded protein: CASSPGTSGYSYNEQFF.

The chain has TRBV2 and TRBJ2-5; the match to TRBD1 covers 7 bases. Per the germline V gene, CDR1 is SNHLY and CDR2 is FYNNEI. The CDR3 runs 13 residues. The junction had 3 bases not matched to a gene; V was cut back by 4 bases and J by 4 bases. The CDR3 reads CASSGGGPETQYF. The CDR3 DNA is TGTGCCAGCAGTGGAGGGGGCCCAGAGACCCAGTACTTC.

The rearrangement joins TRBV6-5 to TRBJ1-2, with 10 nucleotides matching TRBD1. The CDR3 has 15 residues. Germline lookup yields CDR1 MNHEY and CDR2 SVGAGI. The V segment lost 8 bases and the J segment 1 base; nucleotides outside the gene matches: 7. The CDR3 nucleotides are TGTGCCAGCTGGGGGACAGGGGCCTTTAACTATGGCTACACCTTC. Protein: CASWGTGAFNYGYTF.

The chain carries TRBV5-1 and TRBJ2-3, with 9 nucleotides matching TRBD2. This CDR3 is 17 amino acids long. J lost 0 bases, V lost 2 bases, and 7 bases had no gene match. Germline V gene sequence: CDR1 SGHRS, CDR2 YFSETQ. CDR3 loop: CASSLQLAGISTDTQYF. CDR3 DNA: TGCGCCAGCAGCTTACAACTAGCGGGCATAAGCACAGATACGCAGTATTTT.

The rearrangement joins TRBV11-1 to TRBJ1-1; D uncertain. The germline V gene encodes CDR1 SGHAT and CDR2 FQDESV (reference sequence). The CDR3 contains 13 residues. Trimming removed 3 bases from V and 1 base from J, with 6 bases in between. Written as DNA, the CDR3 is TGTGCCAGCAGCTTCGGTGGGAACACTGAAGCTTTCTTT. This encodes CASSFGGNTEAFF.

J is TRBJ1-1 and V is TRBV19; D not resolved. The CDR3 has 11 residues. CDR1 is LNHDA, CDR2 SQIVND, per germline (reference sequence). V gave up 5 bases and J gave up 7 bases, with 8 bases separating them. In DNA, the CDR3 is TGTGCCAGTAGTTATTGGCTTGAAGCTTTCTTT. Protein product: CASSYWLEAFF.

The chain employs TRBV5-1 and TRBJ1-5, with a tentative D call TRBD1 (5 bases). Trimming took off 4 bases at V and 0 bases at J, with 11 bases between the two ends. CDR1 is SGHRS and CDR2 is YFSETQ in the germline V gene. The CDR3 length is 15 residues. CDR3 nucleotide sequence: TGCGCCAGCAGCATGCAGGGACTTAGCAATCAGCCCCAGCATTTT. Amino acid sequence: CASSMQGLSNQPQHF. Full variable domain (outside the CDR3, taken from reference TRBV5-1 and TRBJ1-5): KAGVTQTPRYLIKTRGQQVTLSCSPISGHRSVSWYQQTPGQGLQFLFEYFSETQRNKGNFPGRFSGRQFSNSRSEMNVSTLELGDSALYLCASSMQGLSNQPQHFGDGTRLSIL.

This sequence joins TRBV27 and TRBJ2-2, with TRBD2 matching over 10 bases. The CDR3 sequence is 16 residues long. Germline trimming cut 2 bases from V and 6 bases from J; bases unmatched to any gene: 6. Germline V CDR1 and CDR2: MNHEY, SMNVEV (reference sequence). The DNA for the CDR3 is TGTGCCAGCAGTTTAAGCGGGGGGGCTCTCGCCGGGGAGCTGTTTTTT. This codes for CASSLSGGALAGELFF.

The chain joins TRBV29-1 to TRBJ2-2; 7 bases are shared with TRBD1. This CDR3 spans 15 amino acids. With 6 bases clipped from V and 4 bases from J, the junction kept 11 bases outside the gene matches. Per germline, CDR1 SQVTM and CDR2 ANQGSEA. This CDR3 reads CSVDSEGAGTGELFF. The CDR3, as DNA: TGCAGCGTGGATAGCGAGGGGGCGGGCACCGGGGAGCTGTTTTTT.